The 5 T cell receptor beta chains reported below all come from one sample, sequenced in a study of OX40 agonist ivuxolimab in advanced cancers. Sequencing was performed with immunoSEQ multiplex PCR; in TCRdb, only in-frame clones are kept and a portion is missing. The profile shows tens of thousands of clones, roughly 86% of them singletons. The sequencing here drew on CD4+ or CD8+ T cells sorted from blood, taken in a trial of the OX40 agonist ivuxolimab. These TCRs come from an adult with an advanced solid tumor such as melanoma, head and neck, liver or kidney cancer.

CDR3 amino acids: CASSLTGTKHGYTF. The CDR3 DNA is TGTGCCAGCAGCCTGACAGGGACCAAGCATGGCTACACCTTC. V gene TRBV11-2 combines with J gene TRBJ1-2; 7 bases line up with TRBD1. CDR3 length equals 14 residues. The germline V gene has CDR1 SGHAT and CDR2 FQNNGV. Trimming removed 5 bases from V and 6 bases from J; junction bases left unmatched: 9.

The V gene is TRBV11-2, the J gene TRBJ2-7; the D gene is possibly TRBD1 (6 bases). Germline CDR1 reads SGHAT; CDR2 reads FQNNGV. V lost 3 bases to trimming and J lost 0 bases, with 9 bases between them. The CDR3 loop spans 14 amino acids. The CDR3 DNA reads TGTGCCAGCAGCTTTGCGGACAGCTCCTACGAGCAGTACTTC. It is translated as CASSFADSSYEQYF.

The rearrangement uses TRBV6-5 and TRBJ2-2; 8 bases line up with TRBD1. Germline CDR1 MNHEY, CDR2 SVGAGI. V gave up 6 bases and J gave up 5 bases; unmatched junction bases: 8. The CDR3 sequence is 15 residues long. This CDR3 is CASSRYRTGTGELFF. CDR3 in DNA: TGTGCCAGCAGCCGATACAGGACAGGGACCGGGGAGCTGTTTTTT.

This clone is a singleton in its sample. CDR3 region: CAWGAGIAFF. The CDR3 coding sequence is TGTGCCTGGGGGGCCGGGATCGCTTTCTTT. This chain connects TRBV30 to TRBJ1-1; TRBD1 might be the D (5 bases). V was cut by 5 bases and J by 11 bases, with 12 bases left in between. The germline V gene encodes CDR1 GTSNPN and CDR2 SVGIG (reference sequence). This CDR3 contains 10 residues. The entire variable domain, with the rest obtained from reference TRBV30 and TRBJ1-1, is as follows: SQTIHQWPATLVQPVGSPLSLECTVEGTSNPNLYWYRQAAGRGLQLLFYSVGIGQISSEVPQNLSASRPQDRQFILSSKKLLLSDSGFYLCAWGAGIAFFGQGTRLTVV.

This clone came up once. The J gene is TRBJ1-2, the V gene TRBV5-6; D gene unclear. In germline, CDR1 is SGHDT, CDR2 YYEEEE. The CDR3 spans 11 residues. V lost 4 bases and J lost 7, with 8 bases in between. CDR3 sequence reads: CASSLGAGYTF. CDR3 sequence (DNA): TGTGCCAGCAGCCTCGGAGCTGGCTACACCTTC.